This T cell receptor (beta chain) derives from a study of identical twins. V dropped 4 bases and J dropped 2 bases, with 6 bases sitting between them. There are 13 residues in the CDR3. TCRdb called the 5' RACE reads again in MiXCR, with one record for every CDR3 protein. The data contain more than 600,000 distinct CDR3 sequences, about 20% of them singletons. A word on this clonotype: Its cognate antigen is unknown.

Healthy Caucasians, and only they, were the donors. Study results and limitations: Not following the same donors, the study drew its conclusions from cross-sectional statistical analysis.

Separately, the same data were catalogued under a study of T cells expressing NK-cell markers. From that report: Beta-chain profiling covered CD3+CD56+NKG2C+, CD3+CD56+NKG2C- and CD3+CD56-NKG2C+ sorted subsets.

The sample taken for sequencing was PBMCs. This TCR came from a woman younger than 35 in good health. This chain uses TRBV12-3 or TRBV12-4 with TRBJ1-3; perhaps TRBD1 as D (6 bases). The CDR3: CASSSGAGNTIYF. CDR3 sequence (DNA): TGTGCCAGCAGTTCAGGGGCTGGAAACACCATATATTTT.